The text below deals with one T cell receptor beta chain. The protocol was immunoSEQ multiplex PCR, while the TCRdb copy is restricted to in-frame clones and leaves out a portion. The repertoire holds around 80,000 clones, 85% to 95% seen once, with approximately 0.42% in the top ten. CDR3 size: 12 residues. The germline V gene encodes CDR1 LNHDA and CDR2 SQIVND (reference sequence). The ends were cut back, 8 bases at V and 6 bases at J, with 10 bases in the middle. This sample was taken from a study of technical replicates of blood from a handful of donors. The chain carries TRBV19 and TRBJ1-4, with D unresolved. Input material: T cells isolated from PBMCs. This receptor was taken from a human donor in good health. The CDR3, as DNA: TGTGCCAGTCACCACAGTTATGAAAAACTGTTTTTT. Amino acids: CASHHSYEKLFF.